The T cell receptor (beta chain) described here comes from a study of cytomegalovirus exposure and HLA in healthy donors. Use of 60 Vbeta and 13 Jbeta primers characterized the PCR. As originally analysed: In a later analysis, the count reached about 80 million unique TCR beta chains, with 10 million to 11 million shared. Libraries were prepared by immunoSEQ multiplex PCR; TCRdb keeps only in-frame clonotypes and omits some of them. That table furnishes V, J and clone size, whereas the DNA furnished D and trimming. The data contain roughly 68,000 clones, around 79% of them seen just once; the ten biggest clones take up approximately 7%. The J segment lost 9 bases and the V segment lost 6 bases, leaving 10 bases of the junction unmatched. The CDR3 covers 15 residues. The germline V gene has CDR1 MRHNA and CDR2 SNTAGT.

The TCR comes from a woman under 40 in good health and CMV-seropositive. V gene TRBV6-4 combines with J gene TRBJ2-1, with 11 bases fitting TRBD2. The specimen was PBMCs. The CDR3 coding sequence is TGTGCCAGCAGACCTACTAGCGGGAGTAAAAGTGAGCAGTTCTTC. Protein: CASRPTSGSKSEQFF.